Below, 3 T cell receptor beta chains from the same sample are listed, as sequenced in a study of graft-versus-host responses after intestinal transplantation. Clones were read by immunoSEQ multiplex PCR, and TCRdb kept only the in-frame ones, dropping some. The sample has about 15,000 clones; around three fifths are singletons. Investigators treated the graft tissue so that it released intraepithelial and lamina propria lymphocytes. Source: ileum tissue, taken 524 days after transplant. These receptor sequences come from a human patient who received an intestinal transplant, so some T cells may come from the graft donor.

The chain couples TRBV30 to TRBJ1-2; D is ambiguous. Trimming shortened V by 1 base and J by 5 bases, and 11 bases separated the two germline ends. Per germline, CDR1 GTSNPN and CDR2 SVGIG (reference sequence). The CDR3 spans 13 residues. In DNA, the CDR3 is TGTGCCTGGAGTGCTAAGGGAGGGTATGGCTACACCTTC. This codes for CAWSAKGGYGYTF.

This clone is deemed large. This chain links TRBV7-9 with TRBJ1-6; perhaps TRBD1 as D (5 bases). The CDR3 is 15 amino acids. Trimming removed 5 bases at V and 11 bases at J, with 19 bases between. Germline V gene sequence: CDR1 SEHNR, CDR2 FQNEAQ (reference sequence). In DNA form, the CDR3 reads TGTGCCAGCAGCCCAGGGTCGGGGCGGGGGGCACCCCTCCACTTT. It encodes CASSPGSGRGAPLHF.

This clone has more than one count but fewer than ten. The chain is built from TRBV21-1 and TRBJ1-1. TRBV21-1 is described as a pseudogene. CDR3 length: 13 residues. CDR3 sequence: CASEPGTGTEAFF. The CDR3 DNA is TGTGCCAGTGAACCGGGAACGGGCACTGAAGCTTTCTTT.